Presented here are 24 T cell receptor beta chains from one specimen sequenced in a study of blood T cell repertoires in COVID-19. Method: immunoSEQ multiplex PCR; TCRdb's copy keeps in-frame clones and lacks some. This sample carries around 150,000 clones, about 88% of them seen once, and the ten largest clones take about 19%. Sequencing input: peripheral blood. These receptors originate from a woman of 80 years or more with acute or convalescent COVID-19.

The chain uses TRBV18 and TRBJ2-6; 7 bases are a match to TRBD1. The CDR3 loop spans 18 amino acids. Trimming took 3 bases from V and 0 from J; bases not matched to a gene: 8. Per the germline V gene, CDR1 is KGHSH and CDR2 is LQKENI. The CDR3, as DNA: TGTGCCAGCTCACCCCGGGACAGTCTTAACTCTGGGGCCAACGTCCTGACTTTC. Translated: CASSPRDSLNSGANVLTF.

This clone was counted once. The chain links TRBV7-9 to TRBJ2-1, with D perhaps matching TRBD1 (6 bases). This CDR3 contains 14 residues. The V and J ends lost 1 base and 6 bases respectively, with 10 bases between them. Per germline, CDR1 SEHNR and CDR2 FQNEAQ (reference sequence). Here the CDR3 reads CASSLVDRVNEQFF. The DNA of the CDR3 is TGTGCCAGCAGCTTAGTGGACAGAGTCAATGAGCAGTTCTTC.

The chain links TRBV30 to TRBJ2-1, with a tentative D call TRBD2 (6 bases). The CDR3 has 10 amino acids. Germline CDR1 is GTSNPN and CDR2 is SVGIG (reference sequence). The CDR3: CALEGNEQFF. DNA for the CDR3: TGTGCACTGGAGGGAAATGAGCAGTTCTTC.

V gene TRBV7-2 combines with J gene TRBJ2-3, with a tentative D call TRBD1 (5 bases). The CDR3 covers 12 residues. Germline V lookup: CDR1 SGHTA, CDR2 FQGNSA. The V end lost 8 bases, the J end lost 1 base, and 7 bases lay between the germline ends. This CDR3 is CASGAGTDTQYF. The CDR3 DNA is TGTGCCAGCGGGGCGGGCACAGATACGCAGTATTTT. Full variable domain (outside the CDR3, taken from reference TRBV7-2 and TRBJ2-3): GAGVSQSPSNKVTEKGKDVELRCDPISGHTALYWYRQSLGQGLEFLIYFQGNSAPDKSGLPSDRFSAERTGGSVSTLTIQRTQQEDSAVYLCASGAGTDTQYFGPGTRLTVL.

This rearrangement joins TRBV27 to TRBJ2-3; no reliable D call. Germline values: CDR1 MNHEY, CDR2 SMNVEV (reference sequence). Trimming removed 5 bases from V and 4 bases from J, with 13 bases in between. The CDR3 runs 14 residues. The CDR3 coding sequence is TGTGCCAGCAGTCCAAAGACTTGGGCAGATACGCAGTATTTT. Its protein is CASSPKTWADTQYF.

The chain combines TRBV25-1 with TRBJ1-1, with TRBD1 as a possible D gene (6 bases). The length of the CDR3 is 14 residues. The V end was cut by 3 bases, the J end by 2 bases, with 10 bases between. Germline assignment: CDR1 MGHDK and CDR2 SYGVNS. The CDR3, as DNA: TGTGCCAGCAGTGAGGCAGGGGTAAACACTGAAGCTTTCTTT. This sequence encodes CASSEAGVNTEAFF. The full variable domain, with the rest looked up from reference TRBV25-1 and TRBJ1-1, is EADIYQTPRYLVIGTGKKITLECSQTMGHDKMYWYQQDPGMELHLIHYSYGVNSTEKGDLSSESTVSRIRTEHFPLTLESARPSHTSQYLCASSEAGVNTEAFFGQGTRLTVV.

This chain connects TRBV9 to TRBJ1-3; weak D call: TRBD1 (5 bases). This CDR3 contains 15 residues. The V gene lost 4 bases and the J gene lost 0 bases, with 11 bases spanning the gap. In germline, CDR1 is SGDLS, CDR2 YYNGEE. The CDR3 sequence is CASSPQANSGNTIYF. As DNA, the CDR3 is TGTGCCAGCAGCCCACAGGCGAACTCTGGAAACACCATATATTTT. Complete variable domain (other parts from reference TRBV9 and TRBJ1-3): DSGVTQTPKHLITATGQRVTLRCSPRSGDLSVYWYQQSLDQGLQFLIQYYNGEERAKGNILERFSAQQFPDLHSELNLSSLELGDSALYFCASSPQANSGNTIYFGEGSWLTVV.

The chain carries TRBV15 and TRBJ2-5, with 9 bases matching TRBD1. The CDR3 extends over 18 amino acids. The germline V gene has CDR1 LNHNV and CDR2 YYDKDF (reference sequence). The J segment lost 6 bases and the V segment lost 3 bases, leaving 17 bases of the junction unmatched. CDR3 protein: CATSSERTGAPKKKTQYF. The CDR3 DNA is TGTGCCACCAGCAGCGAGAGGACAGGGGCACCTAAAAAGAAGACCCAGTACTTC.

This sequence joins TRBV2 and TRBJ1-3, with D possibly matching TRBD1 (5 bases). Per germline, CDR1 SNHLY and CDR2 FYNNEI. V was pared by 3 bases and J by 4 bases, with 16 bases between. This CDR3 has 16 amino acids. CDR3 loop: CASSEGPYRLGNTIYF. In DNA form, the CDR3 reads TGTGCCAGCAGTGAGGGCCCCTACAGGTTGGGAAACACCATATATTTT.

This clone showed up just a few times. J is TRBJ1-1 and V is TRBV11-2; D possibly corresponds to TRBD1 (5 bases). Looked up from germline, CDR1 is SGHAT and CDR2 is FQNNGV. The CDR3 totals 15 residues. V lost 3 bases to trimming and J lost 5 bases, with 16 bases between them. The CDR3 coding sequence is TGTGCCAGCAGCTTTGGAACGACCGGGGGAACTGAAGCTTTCTTT. Translating it yields CASSFGTTGGTEAFF. The variable domain in full, completed from reference TRBV11-2 and TRBJ1-1, reads EAGVAQSPRYKIIEKRQSVAFWCNPISGHATLYWYQQILGQGPKLLIQFQNNGVVDDSQLPKDRFSAERLKGVDSTLKIQPAKLEDSAVYLCASSFGTTGGTEAFFGQGTRLTVV.

The chain has TRBV5-4 and TRBJ2-3; D remains unclear. CDR3 length: 13 amino acids. V gave up 2 bases and J gave up 2 bases, with 6 bases separating them. CDR1 is SGHNT, CDR2 YYREEE, per germline (reference sequence). The CDR3 region is CASSLDFTDTQYF. Here the CDR3 DNA reads TGTGCCAGCAGCTTAGACTTCACAGATACGCAGTATTTT.

This sequence joins TRBV5-5 and TRBJ2-7; no reliable D call. Trimming cost V 1 base and J 4 bases, with 12 bases left between them. CDR1 is SGHKS, CDR2 YYEKEE, per germline (reference sequence). The CDR3 contains 14 residues. CDR3 DNA: TGTGCCAGCAGCTTGCTCCTCGCGGCATACGAGCAGTACTTC. Translating gives CASSLLLAAYEQYF.

The rearrangement uses TRBV19 and TRBJ1-2; D ambiguous. V lost 1 base and J lost 7, with 16 bases in between. The germline V gene encodes CDR1 LNHDA and CDR2 SQIVND (reference sequence). The CDR3 loop spans 15 amino acids. For the CDR3, the DNA is TGTGCCAGTAGTATAGTCCACGGGAAGGATGGTGGCTACACCTTC. Protein product: CASSIVHGKDGGYTF.

The chain joins TRBV6-2 or TRBV6-3 to TRBJ2-7, with D tentatively TRBD2 (6 bases). Trimming took off 4 bases at V and 7 bases at J, with 11 bases between the two ends. The CDR3 is made up of 12 amino acids. Germline-derived CDR1 and CDR2 are MNHEY and SVGEGT. Here the CDR3 reads CASSWKAGEQYF. The CDR3 nucleotides read TGTGCCAGCAGTTGGAAAGCGGGTGAGCAGTACTTC.

The chain recombines TRBV18 with TRBJ2-5; 10 positions match TRBD2. The CDR3 length is 17 residues. CDR1 and CDR2 from the germline V gene are KGHSH and LQKENI. Unmatched junction bases numbered 8, after V lost 0 bases and J lost 4 bases. CDR3 DNA: TGTGCCAGCTCACCACCAGTACGGCTAGCGGGAGTAGAGACCCAGTACTTC. Its translation is CASSPPVRLAGVETQYF.

The chain has TRBV5-1 and TRBJ2-5, with 13 bases that match TRBD2. V shed 0 bases and J 4 bases; nucleotides not matched to a gene: 9. CDR3 length: 18 amino acids. CDR1 and CDR2 from the germline V gene are SGHRS and YFSETQ. CDR3 protein: CASSLEGPGLAGRETQYF. The CDR3 DNA reads as TGCGCCAGCAGCTTGGAGGGGCCGGGACTAGCGGGGCGAGAGACCCAGTACTTC.

The chain uses TRBV10-3 and TRBJ2-7; D not certain. Germline CDR1 is ENHRY and CDR2 is SYGVKD. Trimming stripped 0 bases from V and 2 bases from J, with 8 bases between. This CDR3 is 14 amino acids long. The CDR3 DNA is TGTGCCATCAGTGAGTCGAGGCTGACCTACGAGCAGTACTTC. It is translated as CAISESRLTYEQYF.

The chain uses TRBV6-5 and TRBJ2-3, with 9 nucleotides matching TRBD1. CDR1 is MNHEY and CDR2 is SVGAGI in the germline V gene. The V gene end was trimmed by 6 bases and the J gene end by 15 bases; junction bases not matched to a gene: 10. The CDR3 is made up of 12 amino acids. The DNA of the CDR3 is TGTGCCAGCAGCTGGGACAGGGTTAACTCATATTTT. It specifies CASSWDRVNSYF.

V and J are TRBV10-3 and TRBJ2-5, with a tentative D call TRBD1 (5 bases). The CDR3 has 13 residues. Trimming cost V 5 bases and J 5 bases, with 12 bases left between them. Germline CDR1 ENHRY, CDR2 SYGVKD. CDR3 residues: CAISQKGRETQYF. The CDR3 region has the DNA TGTGCCATCAGTCAAAAGGGGCGGGAGACCCAGTACTTC.

The rearrangement uses TRBV5-5 and TRBJ1-3; no firm D call. The CDR3 length is 16 residues. CDR1 and CDR2 from the germline V gene are SGHKS and YYEKEE (reference sequence). Trimming cost V 4 bases and J 0 bases, with 14 bases left between them. The CDR3 sequence is CASSLGRSSSGNTIYF. The CDR3 nucleotides are TGTGCCAGCAGCCTGGGTCGGTCGAGCTCTGGAAACACCATATATTTT.

V usage is TRBV19 and J usage is TRBJ2-3, with a possible D match to TRBD1 (6 bases). Germline assignment: CDR1 LNHDA and CDR2 SQIVND (reference sequence). V was clipped by 1 base and J by 1 base, with 9 bases between them. There are 15 residues in the CDR3. The CDR3 region has the DNA TGTGCCAGTAGTATAGGGGGGCGGGGCACAGATACGCAGTATTTT. It encodes CASSIGGRGTDTQYF.

This clone was recorded a few times. The rearrangement joins TRBV18 to TRBJ1-6, with D tentatively TRBD1 (5 bases). Germline V CDR1 and CDR2: KGHSH, LQKENI. Deletions cut 3 bases from V and 4 bases from J, with 7 bases between. This CDR3 comprises 14 residues. The CDR3 here is CASSPQGYNSPLHF. The CDR3 DNA follows: TGTGCCAGCTCACCGCAGGGTTATAATTCACCCCTCCACTTT.

This sequence joins TRBV6-6 and TRBJ1-2, with TRBD1 matching 7 bases. This CDR3 has 17 amino acids. From germline, CDR1 is MNHNY and CDR2 SVGAGI (reference sequence). With V trimmed by 5 bases and J by 7 bases, 19 bases remained unmatched. This CDR3 is CASSPQWQGVKNFGYTF. In DNA, the CDR3 is TGTGCCAGCAGTCCCCAGTGGCAGGGGGTGAAGAATTTTGGCTACACCTTC.

The gene calls are TRBV4-2 and TRBJ2-3; 10 bases are shared with TRBD2. CDR1 is LGHNA, CDR2 YNFKEQ, per germline. Losses at the gene ends were 0 bases for V and 4 bases for J; bases not matched to a gene: 10. The CDR3 is made up of 18 amino acids. The DNA for the CDR3 is TGTGCCAGCAGCCAAGAGTTGCAGTTACTAGCGGGATCAGATACGCAGTATTTT. Amino acid sequence: CASSQELQLLAGSDTQYF.